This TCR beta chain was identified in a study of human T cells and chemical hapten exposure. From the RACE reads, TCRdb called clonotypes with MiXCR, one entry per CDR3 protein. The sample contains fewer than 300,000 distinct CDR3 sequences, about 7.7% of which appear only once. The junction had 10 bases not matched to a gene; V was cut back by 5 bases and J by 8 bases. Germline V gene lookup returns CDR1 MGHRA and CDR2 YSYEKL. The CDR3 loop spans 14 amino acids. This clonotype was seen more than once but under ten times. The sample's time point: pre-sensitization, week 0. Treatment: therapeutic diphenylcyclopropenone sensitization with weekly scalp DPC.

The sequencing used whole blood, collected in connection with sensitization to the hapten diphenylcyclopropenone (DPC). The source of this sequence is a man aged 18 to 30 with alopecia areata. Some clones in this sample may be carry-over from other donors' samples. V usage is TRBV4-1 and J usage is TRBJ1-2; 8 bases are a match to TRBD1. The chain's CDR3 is CASSSDRAKGGYTF. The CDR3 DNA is TGCGCCAGCAGCTCGGACAGGGCTAAAGGCGGCTACACCTTC.